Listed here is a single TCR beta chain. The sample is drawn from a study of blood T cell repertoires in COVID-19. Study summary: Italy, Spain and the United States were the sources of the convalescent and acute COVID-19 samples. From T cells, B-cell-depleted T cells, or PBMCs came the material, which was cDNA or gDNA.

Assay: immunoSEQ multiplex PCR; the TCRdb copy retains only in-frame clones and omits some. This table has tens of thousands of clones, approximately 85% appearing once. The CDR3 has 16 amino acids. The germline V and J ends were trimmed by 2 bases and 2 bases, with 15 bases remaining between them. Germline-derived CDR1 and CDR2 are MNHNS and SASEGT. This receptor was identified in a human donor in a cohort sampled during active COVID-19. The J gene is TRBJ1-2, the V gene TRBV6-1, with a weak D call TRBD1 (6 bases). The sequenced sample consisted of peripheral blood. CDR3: CASSESSFGQNYGYTF. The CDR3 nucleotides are TGTGCCAGCAGTGAAAGTTCGTTTGGACAGAACTATGGCTACACCTTC.